This T cell receptor beta chain was recorded in a study of Graves' ophthalmopathy and Graves' hyperthyroidism. Hyperthyroidism was considered stable when no ophthalmopathy appeared within 18 months of follow-up. Hyperthyroidism patients were newly diagnosed, under 2 months' duration, aged 18 to 65. This clonotype showed up many times. The junction differs from germline at one of its ends, possibly a read error. As the template, RNA transcripts were used to amplify TCR beta CDR3 regions. HTBI primers served in a first-round RT-PCR, which a second-round multiplex PCR followed. TCRdb reprocessed the multiplex PCR reads with MiXCR, giving one entry per CDR3 protein. The sample shows 400,000 or so distinct CDR3 sequences, approximately 15% of them seen only once. Germline V gene sequence: CDR1 MNHNS, CDR2 SASEGT. CDR3 length: 14 residues.

This clonotype was obtained from a woman under 30 with stable Graves' hyperthyroidism. Sample: peripheral blood. The chain is built from TRBV6-1 and TRBJ2-4, with D unclear. CDR3 sequence: CASSELGTSSIKYF. The CDR3 region has the DNA TGTGCCAGCAGTGAACTGGGCACAAGCAGCATTAAGTACTTC.